The rows below give T cell receptor beta chains drawn from one sample of a study of blood T cells in healthy people across ages. TCRdb ran MiXCR on the 5' RACE reads and lists one entry per CDR3 protein. This table has around 1,800,000 distinct CDR3 sequences, 35% to 50% appearing once. Sequenced: blood. The receptors were gathered from a human donor in good health. Both conserved end residues are part of each CDR3. A D gene is named only where the DNA matches it firmly. The listing skips clone size in some rows; elsewhere it reads once, few, many or a size class.

CDR3 DNA | CDR3 protein | J gene | V gene | D gene | clone size
TGTGCCAGCAGCGTCGCGGGACAGGGTTCTCAGTTCTTC | CASSVAGQGSQFF | TRBJ2-1 | TRBV9 | TRBD1 | many
TGCGCCAGCAGCCAAGACCCGACTCTTTACAATGAGCAGTTCTTC | CASSQDPTLYNEQFF | TRBJ2-1 | TRBV4-3 | . | .
TGTGCCAGCAGCTCAGGACGGGCCGAGGTTGATACGCAGTATTTT | CASSSGRAEVDTQYF | TRBJ2-3 | TRBV5-5 | . | few
TGTGCCAGCAGTTACACTCCGGGACAGACCATGAACACTGAAGCTTTCTTT | CASSYTPGQTMNTEAFF | TRBJ1-1 | TRBV6-2/TRBV6-3 | TRBD1 | .
TGTGCCAGCAGTTCCGGGACAGGTTACGGGGAGACCCAGTACTTC | CASSSGTGYGETQYF | TRBJ2-5 | TRBV5-5 | TRBD1 | .
TGTGCCACCAGCAGCGGCAAGGGGGCAGGTGAAGCTTTCTTT | CATSSGKGAGEAFF | TRBJ1-1 | TRBV15 | TRBD1 | few
TGCGCCAGCAGCTTGGAGGGACTAGCGATTTACGAGCAGTACTTC | CASSLEGLAIYEQYF | TRBJ2-7 | TRBV5-1 | TRBD2 | .
TGCGCCGGCAGCCCTACTAGGGGGGCGACCTTCTACGAGCAGTACTTC | CAGSPTRGATFYEQYF | TRBJ2-7 | TRBV4-1 | . | .
TGTGCTAGTGGTTTCTCCTCGACAGGGTCAATCTATGGCTACACCTTC | CASGFSSTGSIYGYTF | TRBJ1-2 | TRBV12-5 | TRBD1 | .
TGCAGTGTCGTGCTCGAGCGGGGCAGAGACGAGCAGTACTTC | CSVVLERGRDEQYF | TRBJ2-7 | TRBV20-1 | TRBD2 | few
TGTGCCAGCAGCCAAGACGACAGGGGAGGCTATAACATTCAGTACTTC | CASSQDDRGGYNIQYF | TRBJ2-4 | TRBV4-2 | TRBD1 | few
TGTGCCGCGGGCCGGGGATTAGCTAGCACAGATACGCAGTATTTT | CAAGRGLASTDTQYF | TRBJ2-3 | TRBV7-9 | . | few
TGTGCCAGCAGCTTAGGACAGATAAGGGTCTCTGGGGCCAACGTCCTGACTTTC | CASSLGQIRVSGANVLTF | TRBJ2-6 | TRBV7-9 | . | few
TGTGCCAGCAGCTTACATACCAATGGCTACACCTTC | CASSLHTNGYTF | TRBJ1-2 | TRBV7-2 | . | .
TGTGCCAGCAGACCTCGACTCCTCCAAGGGGGCTACACCTTC | CASRPRLLQGGYTF | TRBJ1-2 | TRBV12-3/TRBV12-4 | . | few
TGTGCCGGCAGTTCCTGGGGGCCGACCTACGAGCAGTACTTC | CAGSSWGPTYEQYF | TRBJ2-7 | TRBV6-2/TRBV6-3 | . | few
TGCGCCAGCAGCCAAGACCCTGCAAATCAGCCCCAGCATTTT | CASSQDPANQPQHF | TRBJ1-5 | TRBV4-1 | . | few
TGCGCCAGCAGCCAAAACCCGGGACAGAGCTCTGGAAACACCATATATTTT | CASSQNPGQSSGNTIYF | TRBJ1-3 | TRBV4-3 | TRBD1 | once
TGCGCCAGCAGCTCTCTAGATGGCCGGAGGGGTGAAAAACTGTTTTTT | CASSSLDGRRGEKLFF | TRBJ1-4 | TRBV5-1 | . | few
TGCGCCAGCAGCTTGGGACGCGTCCAAGAGACCCAGTACTTC | CASSLGRVQETQYF | TRBJ2-5 | TRBV5-1 | . | many
TGTGCCATCGGGACAGGGGAACACGAGCAGTACTTC | CAIGTGEHEQYF | TRBJ2-7 | TRBV10-3 | TRBD1 | .
TGTGCCAGCAGCTTAAGTCAGGCCACCCCTAACTATGGCTACACCTTC | CASSLSQATPNYGYTF | TRBJ1-2 | TRBV7-2 | . | .
TGTGCCAGCAGCCAAGATGGGGGACAGGGGTTGAACACTGAAGCTTTCTTT | CASSQDGGQGLNTEAFF | TRBJ1-1 | TRBV3-1 | TRBD1 | many
TGCAGTGCTAGAGGGGGACTAGCGGGGGAAGAGACCCAGTACTTC | CSARGGLAGEETQYF | TRBJ2-5 | TRBV20-1 | TRBD2 | few
TGTGCCAGCAGTGTTCCGGGACACATCTCTGGGGCCAACGTCCTGACTTTC | CASSVPGHISGANVLTF | TRBJ2-6 | TRBV28 | . | .
TGTGCCAGTCAGCCAGAGCTCCTGATTAGCGCAGATACGCAGTATTTT | CASQPELLISADTQYF | TRBJ2-3 | TRBV4-2 | . | few
TGTGCCAGCAGTGTCTCCCCATATGGCTACACCTTC | CASSVSPYGYTF | TRBJ1-2 | TRBV6-1 | . | few
TGCAGTGCTAGTTGGGCCCATGGGGTCTATGGCTACACCTTC | CSASWAHGVYGYTF | TRBJ1-2 | TRBV20-1 | . | .
TGCGCCAGCAGCCAAGCGACATCTCGTCTTGATACGCAGTATTTT | CASSQATSRLDTQYF | TRBJ2-3 | TRBV4-1 | . | few
TGTGCCAGCACCCCATTACAGGGGGCGTATAATGGCTACACCTTC | CASTPLQGAYNGYTF | TRBJ1-2 | TRBV7-2 | TRBD1 | .
TGCGCCAGCAGCCATGGGCCCGGGACAGGGGAATCGTACGAGCAGTACTTC | CASSHGPGTGESYEQYF | TRBJ2-7 | TRBV4-3 | TRBD1 | few
TGCAGTGCTGGTAACGGTTACAATGAGCAGTTCTTC | CSAGNGYNEQFF | TRBJ2-1 | TRBV20-1 | . | .
TGTGCCGGTAGTATAGGCCGATCGGGGCAGTCTATGGGCTACACCTTC | CAGSIGRSGQSMGYTF | TRBJ1-2 | TRBV19 | . | .
TGCAGTGCTAGTATAGGGGGGACCGACACTGAAGCTTTCTTT | CSASIGGTDTEAFF | TRBJ1-1 | TRBV20-1 | . | .
TGTGCCAGCCGGGGACCTGGGGCCAACGTCCTGACTTTC | CASRGPGANVLTF | TRBJ2-6 | TRBV6-2/TRBV6-3 | . | many
TGTGCCAGCAGCACGGGACTAGCGGGGGGCGACGAGCAGTACTTC | CASSTGLAGGDEQYF | TRBJ2-7 | TRBV7-2 | TRBD2 | few
TGTGCCTGGAGTCCCCTTCGGGGGGCGGTCGGAAACACCATATATTTT | CAWSPLRGAVGNTIYF | TRBJ1-3 | TRBV30 | . | .
TGTGCCAGCAGCTTCTCAGGGATAGTTGGGACTGAAGCTTTCTTT | CASSFSGIVGTEAFF | TRBJ1-1 | TRBV7-8 | . | few
TGCAGTGCTTCCCACTACGAGCAGTACTTC | CSASHYEQYF | TRBJ2-7 | TRBV20-1 | . | few
TGCGCCAGCAGCCAACTAAGGTGGGAAACTTCCGATGGCTACACCTTC | CASSQLRWETSDGYTF | TRBJ1-2 | TRBV4-3 | . | few
TGTGCCAGCACCGGACAGGGCCCTAAATACAATGAGCAGTTCTTC | CASTGQGPKYNEQFF | TRBJ2-1 | TRBV13 | TRBD1 | few
TGTGCCAGCAGCGTATTGCAAAGCGGGCACGATGAGCAGTTCTTC | CASSVLQSGHDEQFF | TRBJ2-1 | TRBV9 | . | .
TGTGCCAGCAGTCGTAGACTAGCGGGGGGCTCCCAAGAGACCCAGTACTTC | CASSRRLAGGSQETQYF | TRBJ2-5 | TRBV12-3/TRBV12-4 | TRBD2 | once
TGCGCCAGCAGCCCCGTTGGACAGGGAAGGGGTGCGAACGAGCAGTACTTC | CASSPVGQGRGANEQYF | TRBJ2-7 | TRBV5-1 | TRBD1 | .
TGTGCCAGCAGTGTTAATAGCGGGGGGGTCGGAGTCCACGAGCAGTACTTC | CASSVNSGGVGVHEQYF | TRBJ2-7 | TRBV25-1 | TRBD2 | .
TGCAGTACTAGAGGCTACCGGGACAGGGGCCCCTACGAGCAGTACTTC | CSTRGYRDRGPYEQYF | TRBJ2-7 | TRBV20-1 | TRBD1 | .
TGCGCCAGCAGCCAACTGGGCTTGGGCACAGATACGCAGTATTTT | CASSQLGLGTDTQYF | TRBJ2-3 | TRBV4-1 | . | few
TGTGCCACCAGCATAACGGGGGACCCCACAGATACGCAGTATTTT | CATSITGDPTDTQYF | TRBJ2-3 | TRBV15 | . | .
TGTGCCAGCAGCTCCCCTCGGGGAGGGGGCTCCTACAATGAGCAGTTCTTC | CASSSPRGGGSYNEQFF | TRBJ2-1 | TRBV7-9 | . | many
TGTGCCAGCAGTTTCTATGACAAGCCCTACGAGCAGTACTTC | CASSFYDKPYEQYF | TRBJ2-7 | TRBV28 | . | once
TGTGCCAGCAGTCTAGCGGGGGAGCTAGCCCAAAACATTCAGTACTTC | CASSLAGELAQNIQYF | TRBJ2-4 | TRBV2 | TRBD2 | .
TGCGCCAGCTCTCTACCCAGGGGGCTTGTTGGCTACACCTTC | CASSLPRGLVGYTF | TRBJ1-2 | TRBV18 | TRBD1 | .
TGTGCCAGCAGCTTGGTTGGGGGCCCCAATGAGCAGTTCTTC | CASSLVGGPNEQFF | TRBJ2-1 | TRBV7-9 | . | .